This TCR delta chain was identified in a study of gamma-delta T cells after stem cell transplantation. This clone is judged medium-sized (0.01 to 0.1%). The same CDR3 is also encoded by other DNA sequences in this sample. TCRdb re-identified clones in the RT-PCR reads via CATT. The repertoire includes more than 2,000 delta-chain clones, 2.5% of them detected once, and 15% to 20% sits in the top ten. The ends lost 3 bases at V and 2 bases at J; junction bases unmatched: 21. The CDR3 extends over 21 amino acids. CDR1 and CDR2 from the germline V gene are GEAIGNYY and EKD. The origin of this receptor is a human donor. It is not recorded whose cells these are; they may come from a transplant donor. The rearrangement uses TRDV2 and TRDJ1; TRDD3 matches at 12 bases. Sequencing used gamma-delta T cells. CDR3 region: CACDRLRSTGGYNEGTDKLIF. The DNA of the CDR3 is TGTGCCTGTGACCGACTCCGAAGTACTGGGGGATACAATGAGGGTACCGATAAACTCATCTTT.